The T cell receptor beta chain described here comes from a study of shared T cell receptors in the human thymus. V was clipped by 0 bases and J by 4 bases; unmatched bases: 11. The CDR3 has 17 residues. CDR1 and CDR2 (germline): MNHEY, SMNVEV (reference sequence). TCRdb's copy holds only in-frame clones and misses some; the assay was immunoSEQ multiplex PCR. The data show 640,000 or so clones, more than 75% seen once. The sample was also reused in another study, on human thymus T cells. As that study records: Having surgery to correct congenital heart defects, healthy Finnish infants acted as the donors. Thymus pieces cut out during corrective heart surgery were the tissue that was used. Thymic and blood repertoires appeared to display a bias in their usage of V and J genes.

The V gene is TRBV27, the J gene TRBJ2-7, with TRBD2 matching 8 bases. The sequence came from a boy younger than two with a congenital heart defect. Source material: thymocytes. CDR3 sequence (DNA): TGTGCCAGCAGTTTATCGTTGGCCAGCGGGAGTTCATACGAGCAGTACTTC. Translated, it gives CASSLSLASGSSYEQYF.